The entry below gives a single TCR beta chain sequence along with its context. The data were taken from a study of blood T cell repertoires in COVID-19. Per the authors' pipeline: Estimates of nucleated cell counts were drawn from the amplification of reference gene primers. The assay was immunoSEQ multiplex PCR, and TCRdb's table has in-frame clones only and misses some. V and J calls and clone size are as listed in that table; D and trimming were resolved from the DNA. Counted here are 180,000 or so clones, around 82% occurring once; the ten biggest clones make up around 2.4%. The germline V gene has CDR1 SNHLY and CDR2 FYNNEI. V gave up 0 bases and J gave up 10 bases, with 9 bases separating them. The CDR3 is made up of 13 amino acids.

The origin of this receptor is a human donor with acute or convalescent COVID-19. The donor label of this sample is uncertain. V usage is TRBV2 and J usage is TRBJ1-4; D possibly corresponds to TRBD1 (5 bases). Sequenced material: peripheral blood. The DNA for the CDR3 is TGTGCCAGCAGTGAAGCGACAGAAGGAAAACTGTTTTTT. It encodes CASSEATEGKLFF.